Below, 5 T cell receptor beta chains from the same sample are listed, as sequenced in a study of radiation and T cells in renal cell carcinoma. Time point indicated: baseline pretreatment blood. Described treatment: 15 Gy SBRT to primary tumor, nephrectomy 4 weeks later. Clones were read by immunoSEQ multiplex PCR, and TCRdb kept only the in-frame ones, dropping some. Of about 150,000 clones listed, 88% are singletons. The specimen was blood, collected from a patient whose treatment included radiotherapy and nephrectomy. These TCRs come from a woman aged 70-85 years with renal cell carcinoma.

J is TRBJ1-5 and V is TRBV5-4; maybe TRBD1 (6 bases). With 4 bases removed from V and 0 bases from J, the gap between germline ends came to 20 bases. Germline V gives CDR1 SGHNT, CDR2 YYREEE (reference sequence). The CDR3 totals 18 residues. The CDR3 DNA reads TGTGCCAGCAGCCAAACAATCGACAGGACCTATAGCAATCAGCCCCAGCATTTT. As protein: CASSQTIDRTYSNQPQHF. The full variable domain, in which reference TRBV5-4 and TRBJ1-5 provide the parts outside the CDR3, is ETGVTQSPTHLIKTRGQQVTLRCSSQSGHNTVSWYQQALGQGPQFIFQYYREEENGRGNFPPRFSGLQFPNYSSELNVNALELDDSALYLCASSQTIDRTYSNQPQHFGDGTRLSIL.

This clone has a handful of counts. The chain is built from TRBV6-1 and TRBJ1-5; tentatively, D is TRBD1 (6 bases). The V gene's germline CDR1 is MNHNS and CDR2 SASEGT. There are 14 residues in the CDR3. With 6 bases removed from V and 2 bases from J, the gap between germline ends came to 11 bases. In DNA form, the CDR3 reads TGTGCCAGCAGGGCGGACAGTCGCAATCAGCCCCAGCATTTT. Protein product: CASRADSRNQPQHF.

The chain joins TRBV19 to TRBJ2-7, with D uncertain. CDR3 length equals 13 residues. Germline V lookup: CDR1 LNHDA, CDR2 SQIVND (reference sequence). V was clipped by 2 bases and J by 3 bases, with 8 bases between them. CDR3 sequence: CASSIFGNYEQYF. The CDR3 bases are TGTGCCAGTAGTATATTCGGTAACTACGAGCAGTACTTC.

This sequence joins TRBV11-3 and TRBJ2-4; 10 bases are a match to TRBD1. The germline V gene encodes CDR1 SGHNT and CDR2 YENEEA. V lost 4 bases, J lost 6 bases, and 9 bases stayed unmatched. The CDR3 is 16 residues long. The CDR3 loop reads CASSSPGTGVTNIQYF. The CDR3 DNA reads TGTGCCAGCAGCTCACCCGGGACAGGGGTTACAAACATTCAGTACTTC.

The chain links TRBV6-5 to TRBJ2-7; 10 bases are shared with TRBD2. Unmatched junction bases numbered 10, after V lost 7 bases and J lost 7 bases. The germline gives CDR1 MNHEY, CDR2 SVGAGI. This CDR3 has 14 residues. The CDR3 DNA sequence: TGTGCCAGCACCCAAGCGGGGGGGCCTGGAGAGCAGTACTTC. Protein product: CASTQAGGPGEQYF.